Listed here is a single T cell receptor (beta chain). The antigen it binds to is not known. No base qualities exist here, and no much larger clone lies one base off it. The record originates from a study of T cells in Graves' hyperthyroidism and ophthalmopathy (dated by TCRdb to the late 2010s). The study in broad terms: Peripheral blood was sampled at the time of initial diagnosis, prior to any treatment. A discovery cohort of fewer than 110 patients, roughly 45 with Graves' ophthalmopathy and approximately 57 with stable Graves' hyperthyroidism, was used to find distinguishing TCR V-J signatures. An independent validation cohort of under 20 hyperthyroidism patients and 15 or so patients who later progressed to ophthalmopathy tested prospective prediction of ophthalmopathy. The approximately 100 discovery patients were divided at random into training and test sets in a 7:3 ratio. In addition, the study compared T-cell repertoires in thyroid tissue and in blood from roughly 6 Graves' hyperthyroidism patients. After sampling, hyperthyroidism patients received methimazole starting at 30 mg daily, and ophthalmopathy patients received high-dose intravenous methylprednisolone. TCR Vbeta CDR3 sequencing of 120 to 150 peripheral blood samples (more than 40 ophthalmopathy, over 70 hyperthyroidism and around 17 progressor patients) is reported in the paper. Summary of the overall study and its limitations: No statistical method was used to fix the sample size in advance, and group allocation was not hidden from the investigators. A 13 V-J signature model separated ophthalmopathy from stable hyperthyroidism, with roughly 88% sensitivity and roughly 82% specificity in cross-validation and 80%/75% in testing. Blood samples also contained most of the expanded thyroid clonotypes (frequency above 0.001), which suggests that blood repertoires may reflect thyroid immune responses. In validation, the model predicted progression to ophthalmopathy with around 71% sensitivity and around 72% specificity, a median of roughly seven months before onset.

A patient counted as having stable Graves' hyperthyroidism if no progression to ophthalmopathy occurred over 18 months of follow-up. Hyperthyroidism patients were aged 18 to 65 years and newly diagnosed, with disease duration of less than 2 months. Patients with uncontrolled infections, other autoimmune diseases, pregnancy or lactation were excluded. Clinical symptoms, serum thyroxine and TRAb, thyroid ultrasound, and orbital computed tomography formed the basis for the diagnoses. PBMCs were separated from 10 ml of fresh peripheral blood using Ficoll-Paque density gradient centrifugation. Trizol reagent was used to extract total RNA, and RNA quality was then checked on an Agilent 2100 Bioanalyzer. The TCR beta CDR3 regions were amplified from the RNA transcripts. For the first round of RT-PCR on the TCR CDR3, the HTBI primer set was used together with the Qiagen OneStep RT-PCR kit. Libraries were constructed in a second round of multiplex PCR, after which size selection and purification were carried out. The libraries were sequenced on an Illumina HiSeq2000 using paired-end 100 bp reads. The paper's data handling went like this. SOAPnuke was used to process the raw data, with reads discarded if the reads contained adapters or uncalled bases, had a mean Phred below 15, or lacked an exact constant-primer or identifier match. High-quality paired reads were merged with COPE v1.2.5, and unique nucleotide sequences were defined as clonotypes. MiTCR v1.1 was used to align clonotypes to the IMGT TRBV, TRBD and TRBJ reference segments. Analysis was restricted to V-J combinations with a frequency above 0.0001, which covered 99.2% of repertoires. A TCS score was defined as the ratio of F50 (clonal expansion) to E x V (chaos), with BLOSUM62-based TCRdist applied between CDR3 peptides within each V-J. Welch's t-statistics and random forest reduced around 520 V-J features to around 14, which were used in a naive Bayes classifier (R e1071). TCRdb took the public reads, trimmed them with fastp at Q25, ran MiXCR for clone calling and kept in-frame beta chains. Rows are unified per CDR3 protein, each entry keeping the most common DNA and genes. TCRdb's processing, not the authors', yielded these V and J calls. Present in this sample are 350,000 or so distinct CDR3 sequences, around a sixth of which were seen just once. The ten largest clones take up about 53% of the sample.

This clonotype was obtained from a woman in her forties or fifties with Graves' hyperthyroidism. Sequencing input: blood.

The CDR3 loop reads CASRLQGPLSNEQFF. The DNA sequence reads TGTGCCAGCAGACTACAGGGGCCACTGAGCAATGAGCAGTTCTTC. The sequence links TRBV28 to TRBJ2-1; 7 of the junction bases match TRBD1. From V the trimming removes 6 bases and from J it removes 6 bases, while the gene matches leave 11 bases of the junction unaccounted for. Spanning cysteine to phenylalanine, the CDR3 consists of 15 amino acids. The sequence is cut down to CDR3 DNA, 45 bases in frame from base 1. Based on the germline V gene, the CDR1 and CDR2 sequences are MDHEN and SYDVKM.